Each of the 16 T cell receptor beta chains below was sequenced from the same sample in a study of breast tumors, draining lymph nodes, adjacent tissues. The lymph nodes were axillary draining lymph nodes from breast cancer patients. Each CDR3 protein gets one entry after TCRdb re-called the multiplex PCR reads with MiXCR. The sample has 200,000 or so distinct CDR3 sequences; roughly 31% are singletons. Material: axillary lymph node tissue. These receptors were taken from a female donor with breast cancer. Some clones in this sample may be carry-over from other donors' samples.

The chain is built from TRBV7-2 and TRBJ1-2, with 12 positions matching TRBD1. V was clipped by 4 bases and J by 6 bases; unmatched bases: 6. The germline V gene encodes CDR1 SGHTA and CDR2 FQGNSA. This CDR3 comprises 15 residues. CDR3 in DNA: TGTGCCAGCAGCTCCCCAGGGACAGGGGGCGATGGCTACACCTTC. This codes for CASSSPGTGGDGYTF. Based on the CDR3 plus reference TRBV7-2 and TRBJ1-2, the full variable domain is GAGVSQSPSNKVTEKGKDVELRCDPISGHTALYWYRQSLGQGLEFLIYFQGNSAPDKSGLPSDRFSAERTGGSVSTLTIQRTQQEDSAVYLCASSSPGTGGDGYTFGSGTRLTVV.

This clonotype has only a few counts. The rearrangement links TRBV19 to TRBJ1-2, with 7 bases matching TRBD1. This CDR3 comprises 14 residues. Trimming at V came to 6 bases and at J to 8 bases, leaving 12 bases not matched to a gene. Germline V gene data show CDR1 as LNHDA and CDR2 as SQIVND (reference sequence). The CDR3: CASRHLGQDRGYTF. The CDR3 nucleotides are TGTGCCAGTAGGCATCTCGGACAGGATCGGGGCTACACCTTC.

This clonotype came up many times. The genes are TRBV6-6 and TRBJ2-3; D is tentatively TRBD1 or TRBD2 (6 bases each). Per germline, CDR1 MNHNY and CDR2 SVGAGI (reference sequence). The CDR3 is 14 residues long. Between the trimmed V and J ends, which lost 7 bases and 1 base, there was a span of 12 bases. CDR3 in amino acids: CASKRGEGTDTQYF. The CDR3 bases are TGTGCCAGCAAGAGGGGGGAAGGCACAGATACGCAGTATTTT.

J is TRBJ2-1 and V is TRBV25-1; TRBD2 matches at 10 bases. This CDR3 has 16 amino acids. The germline gives CDR1 MGHDK, CDR2 SYGVNS. After removal of 8 bases from V and 4 bases from J, the junction contained 11 bases not matched to a gene. The chain's CDR3 is CASSPPQRGGYNEQFF. The DNA for the CDR3 is TGTGCCAGCTCACCACCCCAGCGGGGGGGATACAATGAGCAGTTCTTC.

This clonotype has only one observation. The genes are TRBV7-8 and TRBJ1-5, with 9 bases aligning to TRBD1. The CDR3 has 14 amino acids. Germline CDR1 and CDR2: SGHVS and FQNEAQ. V shed 5 bases, J shed 5 bases, and the junction held 4 bases outside the gene matches. In DNA form, the CDR3 reads TGTGCCAGCAGCGCGGGACAGGGTCATCAGCCCCAGCATTTT. Its protein is CASSAGQGHQPQHF.

Comment on this clonotype: Being one base from a much bigger clone, this may be a read error. V usage is TRBV12-3 or TRBV12-4 and J usage is TRBJ2-4, with D perhaps given as TRBD1 or TRBD2 (6 bases each). There are 15 residues in the CDR3. The CDR3 region is CASSLRGGGGYIQHF. In nucleotides, the CDR3 is TGTGCCAGCAGTTTACGTGGCGGAGGGGGATACATTCAGCACTTC.

About this clonotype itself: The DNA is omitted, as the CDR3 cannot be located on it reliably, and the CDR3 follows TCRdb's listing. The rearrangement uses TRBV2 and TRBJ2-7; the listed D gene, TRBD1, was not tested against the DNA. The CDR3 is 23 amino acids long, termini counted. From germline, CDR1 is SNHLY and CDR2 FYNNEI. The CDR3 loop is CASSASPNGYTFGSGTGYLEQYF.

This clonotype was seen ten or more times. The gene calls are TRBV19 and TRBJ2-5; the D is unclear. Germline CDR1 reads LNHDA; CDR2 reads SQIVND (reference sequence). V lost 6 bases, J lost 5 bases, and 16 bases lay in between. CDR3 size: 14 residues. CDR3 DNA sequence: TGTGCCAGTAGACCACTGGGCCGAGAGGAGACCCAGTACTTC. Residues: CASRPLGREETQYF.

This clonotype has a count of ten or more. V is TRBV7-2 and J is TRBJ2-1; the D is unclear. Germline V CDR1 and CDR2: SGHTA, FQGNSA. Trimming stripped 0 bases from V and 1 base from J, with 7 bases between. The CDR3 covers 15 residues. For the CDR3, the DNA is TGTGCCAGCAGCTTAGCGCCCTTTTCCTACAATGAGCAGTTCTTC. Residues: CASSLAPFSYNEQFF.

This clonotype was counted ten times or more. The chain employs TRBV24-1 and TRBJ2-3; maybe TRBD2 (6 bases). The CDR3 loop spans 19 amino acids. Per germline, CDR1 KGHDR and CDR2 SFDVKD. The V and J ends lost 3 bases and 0 bases respectively, with 21 bases between them. CDR3 sequence (DNA): TGTGCCACCAGTGATCCGACGTCCCTGGGCGGGGCAAGCACAGATACGCAGTATTTT. This gives the protein CATSDPTSLGGASTDTQYF.

This clonotype was seen many times. The V call is TRBV24-1, the J call TRBJ2-7; D is unresolved. CDR3 length equals 13 residues. Germline values: CDR1 KGHDR, CDR2 SFDVKD. The ends were cut back, 1 base at V and 6 bases at J, with 9 bases in the middle. The CDR3 DNA reads TGTGCCACCAGTGATTTTGCTACTGGCGAGCAGTACTTC. Its translation: CATSDFATGEQYF.

The chain uses TRBV7-2 and TRBJ1-4; the match to TRBD1 covers 7 bases. The CDR3 is made up of 16 amino acids. J lost 0 bases, V lost 5 bases, and 6 bases had no gene match. Looked up from germline, CDR1 is SGHTA and CDR2 is FQGNSA. The CDR3 DNA is TGTGCCAGCAGCCCCAGGGGGTTTGCAACTAATGAAAAACTGTTTTTT. As protein: CASSPRGFATNEKLFF.

This clonotype was detected ten times or more. This chain uses TRBV6-1 with TRBJ1-4, with 7 positions matching TRBD1. This CDR3 contains 14 residues. Germline V lookup: CDR1 MNHNS, CDR2 SASEGT. V gave up 7 bases and J gave up 1 base; unmatched junction bases: 3. CDR3 DNA: TGTGCCAGCAAGAACAGGGGAACTAATGAAAAACTGTTTTTT. Translation: CASKNRGTNEKLFF.

The chain employs TRBV2 and TRBJ2-3, with 10 bases fitting TRBD1. CDR1 is SNHLY and CDR2 is FYNNEI in the germline V gene. The ends lost 2 bases at V and 9 bases at J; junction bases unmatched: 8. CDR3 size: 15 residues. CDR3 sequence: CASSETGQGFGTQYF. CDR3 in DNA: TGTGCCAGCAGTGAAACGGGACAGGGGTTTGGGACGCAGTATTTT.

This clonotype was seen ten or more times. The chain links TRBV14 to TRBJ2-2; D might be TRBD2 (6 bases). This CDR3 contains 16 residues. Trimming pared 4 bases from V and 4 bases from J, leaving 16 bases between. Germline CDR1 is SGHDN and CDR2 is FVKESK. CDR3 residues: CASSPLAGSATGELFF. The CDR3 DNA reads TGTGCCAGCAGCCCTCTGGCGGGGTCGGCCACCGGGGAGCTGTTTTTT. Variable domain in full (rest from reference TRBV14 and TRBJ2-2): EAGVTQFPSHSVIEKGQTVTLRCDPISGHDNLYWYRRVMGKEIKFLLHFVKESKQDESGMPNNRFLAERTGGTYSTLKVQPAELEDSGVYFCASSPLAGSATGELFFGEGSRLTVL.

This clonotype has ten or more counts. A clone one base away is much larger, so this may be a read error. V and J are TRBV7-2 and TRBJ2-5; 12 nucleotides line up with TRBD2. V dropped 2 bases and J dropped 9; count of bases not matched to a gene: 13. The germline V gene has CDR1 SGHTA and CDR2 FQGNSA. This CDR3 has 17 amino acids. This chain's CDR3 is CASSLPEASGRAEPQYF. Here the CDR3 DNA reads TGTGCCAGCAGCTTACCCGAGGCTAGCGGGAGGGCCGAGCCCCAGTACTTC.